These 20 T cell receptor beta chains were all obtained from the same sample, sequenced in a study of T cell repertoires in cytomegalovirus infection. TCRdb processed the reads anew with MiXCR; each CDR3 protein has one entry. The repertoire holds about 920,000 distinct CDR3 sequences, 31% seen once, with roughly an eighth in the top ten. Antigens of these TCRs are unknown. This specimen consisted of cultured CD8+ T cells from PBMCs, obtained from culture after CMV antigen stimulation. These receptors all stem from a human donor in good health (CMV status not recorded). Some clones in this sample may be carry-over from other donors' samples.

This clonotype was detected once. This sequence joins TRBV19 and TRBJ2-2; 8 bases map to TRBD2. The germline CDR1 and CDR2 sequences are LNHDA and SQIVND (reference sequence). V dropped 2 bases and J dropped 6; count of bases not matched to a gene: 5. The CDR3 spans 15 residues. The CDR3 spells CASSIPGGGSGELFF. The CDR3 nucleotides read TGTGCCAGTAGTATACCGGGGGGGGGGTCCGGGGAGCTGTTTTTT.

This rearrangement joins TRBV6-5 to TRBJ2-3, with D unresolved. The germline V and J ends were trimmed by 2 bases and 12 bases, with 9 bases remaining between them. The CDR3 runs 11 residues. Germline CDR1 reads MNHEY; CDR2 reads SVGAGI. CDR3 region: CASSYGVDQYF. The CDR3 DNA sequence: TGTGCCAGCAGTTACGGGGTGGACCAGTATTTT.

V usage is TRBV29-1 and J usage is TRBJ2-1, with TRBD1 identical over 8 bases. Germline V gene sequence: CDR1 SQVTM, CDR2 ANQGSEA. The V gene end was trimmed by 4 bases and the J gene end by 2 bases; junction bases not matched to a gene: 4. The CDR3 totals 14 residues. The CDR3 region has the DNA TGCAGCGTTGGGGGGACAGGACCCTACAATGAGCAGTTCTTC. Protein product: CSVGGTGPYNEQFF.

This clonotype was found a few times. The chain joins TRBV6-5 to TRBJ1-1; D possibly corresponds to TRBD1 (5 bases). V gave up 2 bases and J gave up 5 bases, with 18 bases separating them. Germline CDR1 reads MNHEY; CDR2 reads SVGAGI. The CDR3 consists of 16 residues. CDR3 DNA sequence: TGTGCCAGCAGTTACGGGACTTCTTGGTTGGGGACTGAAGCTTTCTTT. This gives the protein CASSYGTSWLGTEAFF.

This clonotype came up many times. The genes are TRBV7-6 and TRBJ1-1; tentative D call: TRBD1 (6 bases). The CDR3 length is 17 residues. CDR1 and CDR2 from the germline V gene are SGHVS and FNYEAQ. The germline V and J ends were trimmed by 1 base and 6 bases, with 21 bases remaining between them. The CDR3 spells CASSLETMGTFAAEAFF. The CDR3 nucleotides read TGTGCCAGCAGCTTAGAAACAATGGGGACATTCGCGGCTGAAGCTTTCTTT.

This clonotype was detected a few times. The gene calls are TRBV6-6 and TRBJ1-5; 9 nucleotides align to TRBD1. CDR1 is MNHNY, CDR2 SVGAGI, per germline (reference sequence). The CDR3 length is 14 residues. V trimming: 4 bases; J trimming: 7 bases; junction bases outside the gene matches: 5. The CDR3 region is CASSSTTGGQPQHF. CDR3 nucleotide sequence: TGTGCCAGCAGTTCGACAACAGGGGGCCAGCCCCAGCATTTT.

The chain has TRBV6-4 and TRBJ2-2; D call uncertain. CDR1 is MRHNA and CDR2 is SNTAGT in the germline V gene. The CDR3 has 13 amino acids. Trimming pared 8 bases from V and 5 bases from J, leaving 12 bases between. CDR3: CASSRNPTGELFF. In DNA form, the CDR3 reads TGTGCCAGCTCCCGAAATCCGACCGGGGAGCTGTTTTTT.

This chain links TRBV6-5 with TRBJ2-1; 7 bases align to TRBD2. This CDR3 region has 14 residues. V dropped 8 bases and J dropped 6; count of bases not matched to a gene: 10. Germline V gives CDR1 MNHEY, CDR2 SVGAGI. CDR3 sequence (DNA): TGTGCCAGCTATACGGGGGGTTATGGCAATGAGCAGTTCTTC. Translated: CASYTGGYGNEQFF.

This clonotype was counted only a few times. The chain is built from TRBV6-2 or TRBV6-3 and TRBJ1-1; 7 nucleotides align to TRBD1. This CDR3 has 16 residues. The ends lost 5 bases at V and 1 base at J; junction bases unmatched: 10. Germline CDR1 is MNHEY and CDR2 is SVGEGT. CDR3 in amino acids: CASSKQGRSRNTEAFF. The CDR3 DNA follows: TGTGCCAGCAGTAAACAGGGGAGGTCGAGGAACACTGAAGCTTTCTTT.

The chain is built from TRBV7-3 and TRBJ2-3; D gene uncertain. CDR1 is SGHTA, CDR2 FQGTGA, per germline. Trimming took 8 bases from V and 2 from J, leaving 14 bases between them. This CDR3 has 14 amino acids. The CDR3 DNA follows: TGTGCCAGCTCACCTATGGGTCCCACAGATACGCAGTATTTT. It codes for CASSPMGPTDTQYF. The variable domain in full, completed from reference TRBV7-3 and TRBJ2-3, reads GAGVSQTPSNKVTEKGKYVELRCDPISGHTALYWYRQSLGQGPEFLIYFQGTGAADDSGLPNDRFFAVRPEGSVSTLKIQRTERGDSAVYLCASSPMGPTDTQYFGPGTRLTVL.

The chain is built from TRBV7-9 and TRBJ1-2; D is undetermined. CDR1 is SEHNR and CDR2 is FQNEAQ in the germline V gene (reference sequence). The CDR3 spans 13 residues. Trimming left V 1 base short and J 6 bases short, with 9 bases between. CDR3 coding DNA: TGTGCCAGCAGCTTAGTCCAACGGGATGGCTACACCTTC. Protein product: CASSLVQRDGYTF.

The chain is built from TRBV6-6 and TRBJ2-3, with D perhaps given as TRBD1 or TRBD2 (6 bases each). The V end was cut by 5 bases, the J end by 6 bases, with 15 bases between. This CDR3 spans 14 amino acids. The germline gives CDR1 MNHNY, CDR2 SVGAGI (reference sequence). As DNA, the CDR3 is TGTGCCAGCAGTCCCTCCCTAGGGGGGGATACGCAGTATTTT. This sequence encodes CASSPSLGGDTQYF.

This clonotype was observed many times. At one end, the junction sequence differs from germline, possibly due to a read error. The chain joins TRBV7-7 to TRBJ2-2, with 13 bases lining up with TRBD2. Germline loops: CDR1 SSHAT, CDR2 FNYEAQ (reference sequence). This CDR3 is built from 16 residues. Here the CDR3 DNA reads TGTGCTAGCAGCTGGACTAGCGGGGGAAGCACCGGGGAGCTGTTTTTT. Its translation: CASSWTSGGSTGELFF.

The rearrangement uses TRBV10-3 and TRBJ2-2; D is perhaps TRBD1 or TRBD2 (5 bases each). The CDR3 is 17 amino acids. The V gene's germline CDR1 is ENHRY and CDR2 SYGVKD. V lost 6 bases, J lost 5 bases, and 22 bases lay in between. CDR3 in amino acids: CAIRGHTDRTGTGELFF. Here the CDR3 DNA reads TGTGCCATCAGGGGGCACACGGATCGGACGGGAACCGGGGAGCTGTTTTTT.

The chain combines TRBV7-9 with TRBJ2-1; 9 bases match TRBD1. The J segment lost 8 bases and the V segment lost 5 bases, leaving 7 bases of the junction unmatched. CDR3 length: 14 amino acids. Germline-derived CDR1 and CDR2 are SEHNR and FQNEAQ (reference sequence). The CDR3 reads CASSKQGQGHEQFF. CDR3 coding DNA: TGTGCCAGCAGCAAACAGGGACAGGGCCATGAGCAGTTCTTC.

The V call is TRBV15, the J call TRBJ1-1; TRBD1 might be the D (6 bases). Trimming shortened V by 0 bases and J by 6 bases, and 11 bases separated the two germline ends. The CDR3 is 14 amino acids. Germline CDR1 reads LNHNV; CDR2 reads YYDKDF (reference sequence). In nucleotides, the CDR3 is TGTGCCACCAGCAGAGATGCAGGGGAACCTGAAGCTTTCTTT. The encoded protein is CATSRDAGEPEAFF.

The rearrangement joins TRBV13 to TRBJ2-3, with D perhaps being TRBD1 or TRBD2 (5 bases each). The CDR3 is 15 residues long. V lost 1 base to trimming and J lost 4 bases, with 12 bases between them. Germline V gene data show CDR1 as PRHDT and CDR2 as FYEKMQ (reference sequence). Here the CDR3 DNA reads TGTGCCAGCAGCTTAGTCGGGACCCATGCAGATACGCAGTATTTT. It encodes CASSLVGTHADTQYF.

J is TRBJ2-3 and V is TRBV19; TRBD2 agrees at 7 bases. CDR3 length: 15 residues. V was pared by 8 bases and J by 2 bases, with 10 bases of the junction left unmatched. Germline CDR1 and CDR2: LNHDA and SQIVND (reference sequence). The CDR3 coding sequence is TGTGCCAGTTCGCCTAGCGGCTTCATCACAGATACGCAGTATTTT. As protein: CASSPSGFITDTQYF.

The sample holds a few counts of this clonotype. This chain connects TRBV10-3 to TRBJ1-2; D is unresolved. Trimming pared 6 bases from V and 4 bases from J, leaving 6 bases between. Germline V gene sequence: CDR1 ENHRY, CDR2 SYGVKD. The CDR3 is made up of 11 amino acids. CDR3 loop: CAIRTSYGYTF. The CDR3 DNA reads as TGTGCCATCAGGACTTCCTATGGCTACACCTTC.

On this clonotype itself: A read error may explain this, as a much larger clone is one base away. The genes are TRBV7-2 and TRBJ1-4, with a possible D match to TRBD1 (6 bases). The CDR3 extends over 15 amino acids. Germline CDR1 SGHTA, CDR2 FQGNSA. V was pared by 3 bases and J by 8 bases, with 16 bases between. The CDR3 nucleotides read TGTGCCAGCAGCTTTGAAGGACAGCCGGCCGAAAAACTGTTTTTT. Its translation is CASSFEGQPAEKLFF. Full variable domain (rest looked up from reference TRBV7-2 and TRBJ1-4): GAGVSQSPSNKVTEKGKDVELRCDPISGHTALYWYRQSLGQGLEFLIYFQGNSAPDKSGLPSDRFSAERTGGSVSTLTIQRTQQEDSAVYLCASSFEGQPAEKLFFGSGTQLSVL.